A selection of T cell receptor beta chains follows, all from one sample in a study of blood T cell repertoires in COVID-19. TCRdb keeps only in-frame clones here, not all; method: immunoSEQ multiplex PCR. The data contain some 190,000 clones, 70% to 85% of them singletons. The source material was peripheral blood. The receptors come from a man aged 80 or over with COVID-19, enrolled during active disease. The CDR3 runs from the conserved cysteine through the conserved F or W. A D gene is named only where the DNA matches it firmly. The size entry is marked missing in some rows and otherwise reads once, few, many or a size class.

J gene,clone size,D gene,V gene,CDR3 DNA,CDR3 protein
TRBJ2-7,.,.,TRBV2,TGTGCCAGCAGCTCGCTGACAGGGAGGCACGAGCAGTACTTC,CASSSLTGRHEQYF
TRBJ1-3,.,TRBD1,TRBV6-2/TRBV6-3,TGTGCCAGCAGCGGACAGGGACGTGGAAACACCATATATTTT,CASSGQGRGNTIYF
TRBJ1-4,.,.,TRBV15,TGTGCCACCAGCAGAGCTACAGGTGCGACTAATGAAAAACTGTTTTTT,CATSRATGATNEKLFF
TRBJ2-1,.,.,TRBV19,TGTGCCAGTAGTGTGGACAGTAGCTCCTACAATGAGCAGTTCTTC,CASSVDSSSYNEQFF
TRBJ1-5,.,TRBD1,TRBV27,TGTGCCAGCAGTTTATCACGGACAGGTCAGGGGCCCCAGCATTTT,CASSLSRTGQGPQHF
TRBJ2-5,.,TRBD1,TRBV7-2,TGTGCCAGCAGCGCATCCTTCGGTGGGACAGGGCAGGAGACCCAGTACTTC,CASSASFGGTGQETQYF
TRBJ2-3,.,.,TRBV4-2,TGTGCCAGCAGCCAACCCGACTCTAGCACAGATACGCAGTATTTT,CASSQPDSSTDTQYF
TRBJ1-1,.,.,TRBV12-5,TGTGCTAGTGGCCTAGGGGCGAACACTGAAGCTTTCTTT,CASGLGANTEAFF
TRBJ2-3,.,.,TRBV6-2/TRBV6-3,TGTGCCAGCAGTTATTCCGCCAGGGATAGCACAGATACGCAGTATTTT,CASSYSARDSTDTQYF
TRBJ1-4,.,.,TRBV18,TGTGCCAGCTCTCCAACCGACAGGAATGAAAAACTGTTTTTT,CASSPTDRNEKLFF
TRBJ1-3,.,.,TRBV5-1,TGCGCCAGCAGCTTGGCCCCCGGACCAAACATCGGGGGGGTGTTT,CASSLAPGPNIGGVF
TRBJ2-1,.,TRBD2,TRBV7-2,TGTGCCAGCAGCTCTCACATCGCGGGGGGCAATGAGCAGTTCTTC,CASSSHIAGGNEQFF
TRBJ1-1,.,.,TRBV6-5,TGTGCCAGCAGTTACCCCCCTCTAGCTTTCTTT,CASSYPPLAFF
TRBJ1-5,once,TRBD1,TRBV19,TGTGCCAGTAGCTATACAGGGGCTAATAGCAATCAGCCCCAGCATTTT,CASSYTGANSNQPQHF
TRBJ1-1,.,.,TRBV15,TGTGCCACCAGCAGAGATAAATGGGGAGCGAACACTGAAGCTTTCTTT,CATSRDKWGANTEAFF
TRBJ1-2,.,.,TRBV28,TGTGCCAGCAGCACGGGAGTCTATGGCTACACCTTC,CASSTGVYGYTF
TRBJ2-6,.,.,TRBV5-6,TGTGCCAGCAGCCAAACAGGATCTGGGGCCAACGTCCTGACTTTC,CASSQTGSGANVLTF
TRBJ2-2,.,.,TRBV7-9,TGTGCCAGCAGCTCCCTAGGCCCGAACACCGGGGAGCTGTTTTTT,CASSSLGPNTGELFF
TRBJ1-1,.,.,TRBV4-3,TGCGCCAGCAGCCTCGAGGTGAACACTGAAGCTTTCTTT,CASSLEVNTEAFF
TRBJ1-2,.,TRBD1,TRBV11-2,TGTGCCAGCGGTAGACAGGGGGCAGGACATGGCTACACCTTC,CASGRQGAGHGYTF
TRBJ2-1,.,TRBD2,TRBV2,TGTGCCAGCAGTGAAGGGACTAGCAATGAGCAGTTCTTC,CASSEGTSNEQFF
TRBJ2-1,.,.,TRBV6-4,TGTGCCAGCAGTGATAGGCAGAGATTGAGGGATGAGCAGTTCTTC,CASSDRQRLRDEQFF
TRBJ1-1,.,TRBD1,TRBV10-2,TGCGCCAGCAGTAGGACAGGGGGTAAAACGAACACTGAAGCTTTCTTT,CASSRTGGKTNTEAFF
TRBJ2-3,.,.,TRBV10-3,TGTGCCATCAAGAGGGGGGGGACCCTCACAGATACGCAGTATTTT,CAIKRGGTLTDTQYF
TRBJ2-7,.,.,TRBV11-3,TGTGCCAGCAGGTACAGGGGAGGCTACGAGCAGTACTTC,CASRYRGGYEQYF
TRBJ1-2,.,.,TRBV9,TGTGCCAGCAGCGTAGAAGCAACCTCTGATGGCTACACCTTC,CASSVEATSDGYTF
TRBJ1-1,.,.,TRBV5-1,TGCGCCAGCAGCTTATATGGGCCCGGGAGCACTGAAGCTTTCTTT,CASSLYGPGSTEAFF
TRBJ1-5,.,TRBD1,TRBV5-5,TGTGCCAGCAGCTTGGGAACGGAGGGACAGGGGCAGCATTTT,CASSLGTEGQGQHF
TRBJ1-1,once,.,TRBV28,TGTGCCAGCAGTTCCTCAGGGGCGAGGAACACTGAAGCTTTCTTT,CASSSSGARNTEAFF
TRBJ2-3,.,TRBD2,TRBV9,TGTGCCAGCAGCTCGGGACTAGCCGGTGTGGATACGCAGTATTTT,CASSSGLAGVDTQYF
TRBJ2-1,.,.,TRBV12-5,TGTGCTAGTGGTTTGGGGCAGGGGGAGCAGTTCTTC,CASGLGQGEQFF
TRBJ2-7,.,TRBD2,TRBV2,TGTGCCAGCAGCGGTGGGACTAGCGGGGGGGCGGGCGAGCAGTACTTC,CASSGGTSGGAGEQYF
TRBJ1-3,.,.,TRBV18,TGTGCCAGCTCACCACCCTGGGCAGGCACCTCTGGAAACACCATATATTTT,CASSPPWAGTSGNTIYF
TRBJ2-1,.,.,TRBV15,TGTGCCACCAGCAGAGGTAAGAGACAAGAGAATGGTGAGCAGTTCTTC,CATSRGKRQENGEQFF
TRBJ2-3,few,.,TRBV5-1,TGCGCCAGCAGCCTCACGGGGGGCCGTTTAGCAGATACGCAGTATTTT,CASSLTGGRLADTQYF
TRBJ1-3,.,.,TRBV6-5,TGTGCCAGCAGACCAACCGGGACAAATGGAAACACCATATATTTT,CASRPTGTNGNTIYF
TRBJ1-5,.,TRBD1,TRBV19,TGTGCCAGTAGCACCTCCGGGACAGGGTATCAGCCCCAGCATTTT,CASSTSGTGYQPQHF
TRBJ2-3,.,.,TRBV4-3,TGCGCCAGCAGCCAAGGGGTCGCGGGGATAGATACGCAGTATTTT,CASSQGVAGIDTQYF
TRBJ2-1,.,.,TRBV7-8,TGTGCCAGCAGCTTAGCAGCCGGTGAGCAGTTCTTC,CASSLAAGEQFF
TRBJ1-2,.,.,TRBV19,TGTGCCAGTGGGCGTGAGGGTAACTATGGCTACACCTTC,CASGREGNYGYTF
TRBJ1-4,.,TRBD1,TRBV7-6,TGTGCCAGCAGCTCTGGGACAGGGATGACTAATGAAAAACTGTTTTTT,CASSSGTGMTNEKLFF
TRBJ2-4,.,.,TRBV7-9,TGTGCCAGCAGCTTCAGCGGCATTCAGTACTTC,CASSFSGIQYF
TRBJ1-1,.,.,TRBV5-6,TGTGCCAGCAGCTTGGCAAGAGCCCGCAACACTGAAGCTTTCTTT,CASSLARARNTEAFF